Shown below are 19 T cell receptor beta chains from a single sample sequenced in a study of OX40 agonist ivuxolimab in advanced cancers. Clones were read by immunoSEQ multiplex PCR, and TCRdb kept only the in-frame ones, dropping some. The repertoire holds tens of thousands of clones, with roughly 87% as singletons. Here the sequenced sample was CD4+ or CD8+ T cells sorted from blood, taken in a trial of the OX40 agonist ivuxolimab. The receptors were gathered from an adult with an advanced solid tumor such as melanoma, head and neck, liver or kidney cancer.

The V gene is TRBV29-1, the J gene TRBJ1-3; weak D call: TRBD1 (5 bases). Trimming took off 4 bases at V and 4 bases at J, with 17 bases between the two ends. The CDR3 is made up of 15 amino acids. Germline V gene sequence: CDR1 SQVTM, CDR2 ANQGSEA. The CDR3 DNA reads TGCAGCGTTGGTTACAGGAGCAGGTACGGAAACACCATATATTTT. Its translation is CSVGYRSRYGNTIYF.

This clone was picked up one time. The V gene is TRBV7-2, the J gene TRBJ2-7; 10 bases align to TRBD2. The junction had 3 bases not matched to a gene; V was cut back by 2 bases and J by 2 bases. From germline, CDR1 is SGHTA and CDR2 FQGNSA. The CDR3 runs 15 residues. The CDR3 sequence is CASSLRTSGPYEQYF. DNA of the CDR3: TGTGCCAGCAGCTTACGGACTAGCGGACCCTACGAGCAGTACTTC.

The rearrangement uses TRBV29-1 and TRBJ1-2, with TRBD1 as a possible D gene (5 bases). V gave up 8 bases and J gave up 10 bases, with 20 bases separating them. The CDR3 is made up of 12 amino acids. Germline V lookup: CDR1 SQVTM, CDR2 ANQGSEA. The CDR3 loop is CSSSSGLGDYTF. The CDR3 DNA reads TGCAGCTCATCATCAGGCTTAGGGGACTACACCTTC. Together with reference TRBV29-1 and TRBJ1-2, the CDR3 gives the full variable domain: SAVISQKPSRDICQRGTSLTIQCQVDSQVTMMFWYRQQPGQSLTLIATANQGSEATYESGFVIDKFPISRPNLTFSTLTVSNMSPEDSSIYLCSSSSGLGDYTFGSGTRLTVV.

The genes are TRBV7-9 and TRBJ2-5; 8 bases align to TRBD2. The germline V gene encodes CDR1 SEHNR and CDR2 FQNEAQ (reference sequence). V dropped 7 bases and J dropped 4; count of bases not matched to a gene: 11. This CDR3 has 15 residues. The CDR3 spells CASTFNAGGRETQYF. The CDR3 DNA reads as TGTGCCAGCACCTTTAATGCGGGAGGTAGAGAGACCCAGTACTTC.

CDR3 nucleotides: TGTGCCAGCAGCGTAGCGCCTCTTAACTATGGCTACACCTTC. Translated, it gives CASSVAPLNYGYTF. This chain joins TRBV9 and TRBJ1-2, with D uncertain. Trimming shortened V by 0 bases and J by 1 base, and 7 bases separated the two germline ends. Germline lookup yields CDR1 SGDLS and CDR2 YYNGEE. CDR3 size: 14 residues.

The CDR3 DNA sequence: TGCGCCAGCAGCCAAGAACTGGGGTCAGTTGACGGCACCATATATTTT. This codes for CASSQELGSVDGTIYF. The chain carries TRBV4-3 and TRBJ1-3; D is unresolved. Germline CDR1 reads LGHNA; CDR2 reads YSLEER. The V and J ends lost 0 bases and 9 bases respectively, with 18 bases between them. CDR3 length equals 16 residues.

The V gene is TRBV4-1, the J gene TRBJ1-2; the D is unclear. Germline V gene lookup returns CDR1 MGHRA and CDR2 YSYEKL. V lost 0 bases to trimming and J lost 5 bases, with 16 bases between them. The CDR3 length is 16 residues. CDR3 sequence (DNA): TGCGCCAGCAGCCAAGATATATGGGAGGGCAGTTATGGCTACACCTTC. This translates into CASSQDIWEGSYGYTF.

The chain is built from TRBV7-8 and TRBJ1-1; D is unclear. V was pared by 1 base and J by 2 bases, with 5 bases between. The CDR3 totals 13 residues. CDR1 is SGHVS, CDR2 FQNEAQ, per germline. In DNA, the CDR3 is TGTGCCAGCAGCTTAGGGATCAACACTGAAGCTTTCTTT. Its protein is CASSLGINTEAFF. The variable domain in full, with the rest retrieved from reference TRBV7-8 and TRBJ1-1, is GAGVSQSPRYKVAKRGQDVALRCDPISGHVSLFWYQQALGQGPEFLTYFQNEAQLDKSGLPSDRFFAERPEGSVSTLKIQRTQQEDSAVYLCASSLGINTEAFFGQGTRLTVV.

This clone was counted a few times. The genes are TRBV19 and TRBJ1-5, with 7 bases lining up with TRBD1. Germline loops: CDR1 LNHDA, CDR2 SQIVND (reference sequence). The CDR3 runs to 16 residues. V trimming: 5 bases; J trimming: 2 bases; junction bases outside the gene matches: 9. The CDR3 DNA reads as TGTGCCAGTAGTGGCCGACAGGGCGGCGGCAATCAGCCCCAGCATTTT. This codes for CASSGRQGGGNQPQHF.

V gene TRBV5-1 combines with J gene TRBJ2-1, with TRBD2 identical over 12 bases. The V segment lost 0 bases and the J segment 6 bases; nucleotides outside the gene matches: 1. The CDR3 covers 15 residues. The germline CDR1 and CDR2 sequences are SGHRS and YFSETQ. CDR3: CASSLETSGGNEQFF. The CDR3 DNA sequence: TGCGCCAGCAGCTTGGAGACTAGCGGGGGCAATGAGCAGTTCTTC.

V usage is TRBV5-1 and J usage is TRBJ1-3; D not resolved. The CDR3 has 16 residues. Germline CDR1 and CDR2: SGHRS and YFSETQ. V lost 0 bases and J 4 bases, leaving 14 bases between the germline ends. The CDR3 DNA reads TGCGCCAGCAGCTTGGCCGGGCAGTCGTTCGGAAACACCATATATTTT. This encodes CASSLAGQSFGNTIYF.

The chain uses TRBV30 and TRBJ2-2; 7 nucleotides match TRBD1. Trimming cost V 0 bases and J 5 bases; bases outside gene matches: 6. Germline V gene data show CDR1 as GTSNPN and CDR2 as SVGIG (reference sequence). The CDR3 runs to 15 residues. The CDR3 region is CAWSVLGQRTGELFF. The CDR3 coding sequence is TGTGCCTGGAGTGTACTGGGACAGAGGACCGGGGAGCTGTTTTTT.

The V and J genes are TRBV9 and TRBJ1-2; 12 nucleotides align to TRBD1. There are 13 residues in the CDR3. Per germline, CDR1 SGDLS and CDR2 YYNGEE. V lost 3 bases, J lost 8 bases, and 2 bases stayed unmatched. The CDR3 here is CASSAGTGGGYTF. DNA for the CDR3: TGTGCCAGCAGCGCCGGGACAGGGGGCGGCTACACCTTC. The whole variable domain, filled in from reference TRBV9 and TRBJ1-2, reads DSGVTQTPKHLITATGQRVTLRCSPRSGDLSVYWYQQSLDQGLQFLIQYYNGEERAKGNILERFSAQQFPDLHSELNLSSLELGDSALYFCASSAGTGGGYTFGSGTRLTVV.

The rearrangement joins TRBV7-2 to TRBJ1-2; D may be TRBD1 (5 bases). The CDR3 is 17 amino acids. V lost 0 bases to trimming and J lost 7 bases, with 21 bases between them. Germline V lookup: CDR1 SGHTA, CDR2 FQGNSA. CDR3 in DNA: TGTGCCAGCAGCTTAGCCTGGGCCAGGGCTTCCCAGAGTGGCTACACCTTC. As protein: CASSLAWARASQSGYTF.

The rearrangement links TRBV11-3 to TRBJ2-5, with D unclear. The V and J ends lost 1 base and 2 bases respectively, with 5 bases between them. The germline V gene encodes CDR1 SGHNT and CDR2 YENEEA. This CDR3 spans 13 amino acids. CDR3 in DNA: TGTGCCAGCAGCTTAGGCGAGCAAGAGACCCAGTACTTC. It specifies CASSLGEQETQYF.

In DNA, the CDR3 is TGTGCCAGCAGCTTAGCTGTTCCCAACACTGAAGCTTTCTTT. Protein sequence: CASSLAVPNTEAFF. The V call is TRBV7-9, the J call TRBJ1-1; D not certain. The ends were cut back, 0 bases at V and 2 bases at J, with 7 bases in the middle. Per the germline V gene, CDR1 is SEHNR and CDR2 is FQNEAQ (reference sequence). The CDR3 runs 14 residues.

The rearrangement uses TRBV7-2 and TRBJ1-5, with D unresolved. The CDR3 contains 13 residues. Looked up from germline, CDR1 is SGHTA and CDR2 is FQGNSA. V gave up 2 bases and J gave up 7 bases, with 9 bases separating them. Written as DNA, the CDR3 is TGTGCCAGCAGCTTATCGACCGGCCAGCCCCAGCATTTT. This sequence encodes CASSLSTGQPQHF. Complete variable domain (other parts from reference TRBV7-2 and TRBJ1-5): GAGVSQSPSNKVTEKGKDVELRCDPISGHTALYWYRQSLGQGLEFLIYFQGNSAPDKSGLPSDRFSAERTGGSVSTLTIQRTQQEDSAVYLCASSLSTGQPQHFGDGTRLSIL.

V usage is TRBV14 and J usage is TRBJ1-3; no firm D call. Trimming left V 3 bases short and J 0 bases short, with 15 bases between. Germline V gives CDR1 SGHDN, CDR2 FVKESK. This CDR3 contains 17 residues. CDR3 region: CASSHPTKKGSGNTIYF. The CDR3 coding sequence is TGTGCCAGCAGCCACCCGACAAAGAAGGGCTCTGGAAACACCATATATTTT. Based on the CDR3 plus reference TRBV14 and TRBJ1-3, the full variable domain is EAGVTQFPSHSVIEKGQTVTLRCDPISGHDNLYWYRRVMGKEIKFLLHFVKESKQDESGMPNNRFLAERTGGTYSTLKVQPAELEDSGVYFCASSHPTKKGSGNTIYFGEGSWLTVV.

The chain couples TRBV18 to TRBJ2-7; the match to TRBD1 covers 7 bases. CDR3 length equals 15 residues. CDR1 is KGHSH, CDR2 LQKENI, per germline. V gave up 0 bases and J gave up 5 bases; unmatched junction bases: 7. CDR3 sequence (DNA): TGTGCCAGCTCACCACCTGCCTCGGACAGGAACGAGCAGTACTTC. It encodes CASSPPASDRNEQYF.